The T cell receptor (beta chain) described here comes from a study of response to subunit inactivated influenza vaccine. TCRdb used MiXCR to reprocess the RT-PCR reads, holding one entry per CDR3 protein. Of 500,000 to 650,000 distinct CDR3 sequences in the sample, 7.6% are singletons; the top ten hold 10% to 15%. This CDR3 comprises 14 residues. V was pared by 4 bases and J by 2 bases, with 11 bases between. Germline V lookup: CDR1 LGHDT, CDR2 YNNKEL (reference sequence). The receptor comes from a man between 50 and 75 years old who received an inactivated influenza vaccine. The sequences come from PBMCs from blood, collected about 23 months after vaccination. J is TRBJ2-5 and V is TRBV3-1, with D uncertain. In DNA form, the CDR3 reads TGTGCCAGCAGCCGCATGTTAGCTCAAGAGACCCAGTACTTC. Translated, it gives CASSRMLAQETQYF.